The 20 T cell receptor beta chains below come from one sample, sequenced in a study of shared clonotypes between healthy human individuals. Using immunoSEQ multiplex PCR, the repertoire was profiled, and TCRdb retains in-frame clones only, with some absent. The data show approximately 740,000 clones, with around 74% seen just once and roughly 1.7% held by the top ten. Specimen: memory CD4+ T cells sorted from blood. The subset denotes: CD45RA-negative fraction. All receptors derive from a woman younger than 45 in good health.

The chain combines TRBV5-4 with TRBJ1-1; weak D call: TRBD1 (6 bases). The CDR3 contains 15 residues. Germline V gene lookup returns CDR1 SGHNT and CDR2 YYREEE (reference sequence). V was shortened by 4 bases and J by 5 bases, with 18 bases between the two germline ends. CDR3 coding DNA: TGTGCCAGCAGCATCGACGGGGGCGGACATACTGAAGCTTTCTTT. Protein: CASSIDGGGHTEAFF.

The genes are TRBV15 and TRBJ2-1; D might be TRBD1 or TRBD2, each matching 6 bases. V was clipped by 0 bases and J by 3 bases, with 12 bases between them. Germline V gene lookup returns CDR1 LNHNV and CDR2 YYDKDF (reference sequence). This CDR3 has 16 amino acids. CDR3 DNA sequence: TGTGCCACCAGCAGAGACACAGGGAGGATCTACAATGAGCAGTTCTTC. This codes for CATSRDTGRIYNEQFF.

As DNA, the CDR3 is TGTGCCAGCAGTACCGGTGGGCGGACCACAGATACGCAGTATTTT. This sequence encodes CASSTGGRTTDTQYF. J is TRBJ2-3 and V is TRBV28; D is uncertain. The CDR3 sequence is 15 residues long. Trimming removed 5 bases from V and 2 bases from J, with 14 bases in between. Germline loops: CDR1 MDHEN, CDR2 SYDVKM.

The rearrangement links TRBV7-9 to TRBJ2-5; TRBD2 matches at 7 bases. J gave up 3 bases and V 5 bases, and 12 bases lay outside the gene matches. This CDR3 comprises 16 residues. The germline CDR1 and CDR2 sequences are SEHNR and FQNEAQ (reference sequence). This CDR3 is CASSLRGGGDEETQYF. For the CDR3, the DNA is TGTGCCAGCAGCCTGCGCGGCGGGGGTGATGAAGAGACCCAGTACTTC.

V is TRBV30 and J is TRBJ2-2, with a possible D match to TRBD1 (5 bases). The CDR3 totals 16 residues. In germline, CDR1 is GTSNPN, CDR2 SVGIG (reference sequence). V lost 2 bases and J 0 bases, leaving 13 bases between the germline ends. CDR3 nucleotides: TGTGCCTGGAGTCCAGGGCCCGCATCGAACACCGGGGAGCTGTTTTTT. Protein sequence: CAWSPGPASNTGELFF.

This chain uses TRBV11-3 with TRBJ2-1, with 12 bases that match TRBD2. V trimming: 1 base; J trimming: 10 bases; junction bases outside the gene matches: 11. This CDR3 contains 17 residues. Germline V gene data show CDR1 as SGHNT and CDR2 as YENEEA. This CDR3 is CASSLGVTSGSFGEQFF. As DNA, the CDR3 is TGTGCCAGCAGCTTAGGGGTGACTAGCGGGAGCTTCGGGGAGCAGTTCTTC.

The CDR3 is CAGGTASGNTIYF. The CDR3 DNA sequence: TGTGCCGGGGGGACAGCCTCTGGAAACACCATATATTTT. The chain uses TRBV7-9 and TRBJ1-3; 7 positions match TRBD1. Germline V gene sequence: CDR1 SEHNR, CDR2 FQNEAQ (reference sequence). The CDR3 runs to 13 residues. The V segment lost 11 bases and the J segment 0 bases; nucleotides outside the gene matches: 4.

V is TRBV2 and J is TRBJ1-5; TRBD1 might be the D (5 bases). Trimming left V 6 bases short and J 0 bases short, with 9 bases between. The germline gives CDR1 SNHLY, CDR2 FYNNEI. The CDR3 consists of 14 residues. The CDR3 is CASSRQYSNQPQHF. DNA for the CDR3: TGTGCCAGCAGCAGACAGTATAGCAATCAGCCCCAGCATTTT.

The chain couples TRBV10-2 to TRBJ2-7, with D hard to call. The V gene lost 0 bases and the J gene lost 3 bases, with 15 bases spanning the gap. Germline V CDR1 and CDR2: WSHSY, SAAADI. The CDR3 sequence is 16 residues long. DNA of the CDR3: TGCGCCAGCAGTGAGTCGATAGGGTTTTTTCACTACGAGCAGTACTTC. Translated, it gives CASSESIGFFHYEQYF.

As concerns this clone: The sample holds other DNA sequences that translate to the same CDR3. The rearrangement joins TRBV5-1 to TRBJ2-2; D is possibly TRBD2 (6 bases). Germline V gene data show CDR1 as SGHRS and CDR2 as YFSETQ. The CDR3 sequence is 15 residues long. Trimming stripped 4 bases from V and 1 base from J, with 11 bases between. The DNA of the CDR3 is TGCGCCAGCAGCACCGGGACTGAGAACACCGGGGAGCTGTTTTTT. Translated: CASSTGTENTGELFF.

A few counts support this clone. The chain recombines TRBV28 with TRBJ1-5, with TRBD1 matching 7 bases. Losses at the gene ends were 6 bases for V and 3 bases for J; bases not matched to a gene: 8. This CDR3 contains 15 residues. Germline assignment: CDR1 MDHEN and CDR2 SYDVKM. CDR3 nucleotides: TGTGCCAGCAGGACGGGAGGGACAGACAATCAGCCCCAGCATTTT. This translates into CASRTGGTDNQPQHF.

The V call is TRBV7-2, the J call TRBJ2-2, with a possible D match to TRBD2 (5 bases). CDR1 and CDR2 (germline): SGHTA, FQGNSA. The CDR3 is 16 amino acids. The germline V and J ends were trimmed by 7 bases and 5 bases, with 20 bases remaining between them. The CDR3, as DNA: TGTGCCAGCACCCACGGAGGAGGTGGATGGACCGGGGAGCTGTTTTTT. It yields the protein CASTHGGGGWTGELFF.

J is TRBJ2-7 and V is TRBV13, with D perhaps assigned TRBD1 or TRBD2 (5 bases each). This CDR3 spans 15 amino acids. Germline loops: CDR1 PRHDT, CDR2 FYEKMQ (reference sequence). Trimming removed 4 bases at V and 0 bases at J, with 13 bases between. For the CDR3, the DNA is TGTGCCAGCAGCTCGTCGGGACGTAGCTCCTACGAGCAGTACTTC. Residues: CASSSSGRSSYEQYF.

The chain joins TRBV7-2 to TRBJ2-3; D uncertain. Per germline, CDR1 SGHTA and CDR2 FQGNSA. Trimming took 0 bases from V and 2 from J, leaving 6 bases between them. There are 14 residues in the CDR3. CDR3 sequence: CASSLAHNTDTQYF. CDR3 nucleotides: TGTGCCAGCAGCTTAGCCCACAACACAGATACGCAGTATTTT.

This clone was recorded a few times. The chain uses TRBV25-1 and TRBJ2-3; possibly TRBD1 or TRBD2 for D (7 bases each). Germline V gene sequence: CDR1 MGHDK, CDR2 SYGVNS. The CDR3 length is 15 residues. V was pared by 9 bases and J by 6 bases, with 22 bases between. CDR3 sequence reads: CASSQGEGGMDTQYF. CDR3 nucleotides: TGTGCCAGTAGTCAGGGGGAGGGGGGAATGGATACGCAGTATTTT.

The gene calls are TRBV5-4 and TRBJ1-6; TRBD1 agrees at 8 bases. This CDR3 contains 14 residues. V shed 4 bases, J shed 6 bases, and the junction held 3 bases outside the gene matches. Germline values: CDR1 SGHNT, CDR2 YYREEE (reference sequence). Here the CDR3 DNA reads TGTGCCAGCAGCATGGACAGGGTTAATTCACCCCTCCACTTT. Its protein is CASSMDRVNSPLHF.

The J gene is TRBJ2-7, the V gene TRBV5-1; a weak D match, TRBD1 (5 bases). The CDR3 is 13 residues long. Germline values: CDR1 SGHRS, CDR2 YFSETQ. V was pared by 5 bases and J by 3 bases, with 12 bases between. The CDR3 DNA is TGCGCCAGCAGGTTGACAGCCCTCTACGAGCAGTACTTC. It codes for CASRLTALYEQYF.

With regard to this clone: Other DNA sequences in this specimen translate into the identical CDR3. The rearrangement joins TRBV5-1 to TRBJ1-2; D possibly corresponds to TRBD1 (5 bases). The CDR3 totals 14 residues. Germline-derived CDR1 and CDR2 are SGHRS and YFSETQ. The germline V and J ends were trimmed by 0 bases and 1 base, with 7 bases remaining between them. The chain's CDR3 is CASSLVGGNYGYTF. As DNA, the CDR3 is TGCGCCAGCAGCTTGGTGGGGGGTAACTATGGCTACACCTTC.

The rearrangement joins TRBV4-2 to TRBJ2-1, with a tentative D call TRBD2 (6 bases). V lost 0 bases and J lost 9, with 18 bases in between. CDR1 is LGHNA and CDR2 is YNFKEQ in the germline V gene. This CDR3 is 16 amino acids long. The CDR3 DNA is TGTGCCAGCAGCCAAGATATTTTACTAGCTGGGGTTGAGCAGTTCTTC. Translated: CASSQDILLAGVEQFF.

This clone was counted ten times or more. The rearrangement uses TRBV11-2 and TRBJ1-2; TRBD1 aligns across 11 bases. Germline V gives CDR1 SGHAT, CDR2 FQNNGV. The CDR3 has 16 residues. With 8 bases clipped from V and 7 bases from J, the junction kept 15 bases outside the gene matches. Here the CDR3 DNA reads TGTGCCAGCGGGTGGACAGGGGGCGACCCGGGGGCTGGCTACACCTTC. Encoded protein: CASGWTGGDPGAGYTF.